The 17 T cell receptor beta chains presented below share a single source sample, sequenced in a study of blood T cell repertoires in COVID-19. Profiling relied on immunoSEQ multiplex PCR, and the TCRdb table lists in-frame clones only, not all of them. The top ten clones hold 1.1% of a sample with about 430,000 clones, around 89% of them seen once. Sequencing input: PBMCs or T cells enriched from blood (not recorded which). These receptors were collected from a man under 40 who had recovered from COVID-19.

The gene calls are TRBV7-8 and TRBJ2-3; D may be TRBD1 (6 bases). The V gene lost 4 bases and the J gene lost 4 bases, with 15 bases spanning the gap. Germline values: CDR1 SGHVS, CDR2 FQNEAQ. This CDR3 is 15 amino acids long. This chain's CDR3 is CASSWDTPPADTQYF. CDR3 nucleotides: TGTGCCAGCAGCTGGGACACCCCGCCGGCAGATACGCAGTATTTT.

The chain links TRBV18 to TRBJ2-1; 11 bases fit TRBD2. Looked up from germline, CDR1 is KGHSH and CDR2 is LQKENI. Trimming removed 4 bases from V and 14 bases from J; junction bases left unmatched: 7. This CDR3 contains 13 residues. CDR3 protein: CASSLGTSGGEFF. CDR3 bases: TGTGCCAGCTCACTTGGGACTAGCGGAGGGGAGTTCTTC.

The DNA for the CDR3 is TGTGCCAGCAGCCAAGATCATGGGACAGCCAACACTGAAGCTTTCTTT. This gives the protein CASSQDHGTANTEAFF. The chain recombines TRBV3-1 (or the pseudogene TRBV3-2) with TRBJ1-1; 7 nucleotides align to TRBD1. Unmatched junction bases numbered 6, after V lost 0 bases and J lost 2 bases. The CDR3 is 16 amino acids. Germline V CDR1 and CDR2: LGHDT, YNNKEL (reference sequence).

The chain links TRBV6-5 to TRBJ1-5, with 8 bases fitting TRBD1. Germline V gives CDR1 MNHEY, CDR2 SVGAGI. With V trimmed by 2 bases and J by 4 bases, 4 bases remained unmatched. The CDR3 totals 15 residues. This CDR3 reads CASSYGRGPNQPQHF. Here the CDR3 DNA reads TGTGCCAGCAGTTACGGCAGGGGGCCGAATCAGCCCCAGCATTTT.

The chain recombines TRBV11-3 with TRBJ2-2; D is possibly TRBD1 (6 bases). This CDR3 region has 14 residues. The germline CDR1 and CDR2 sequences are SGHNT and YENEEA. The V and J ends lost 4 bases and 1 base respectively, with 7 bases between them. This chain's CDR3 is CASSYRVNTGELFF. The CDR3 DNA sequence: TGTGCCAGCAGCTACAGGGTGAACACCGGGGAGCTGTTTTTT.

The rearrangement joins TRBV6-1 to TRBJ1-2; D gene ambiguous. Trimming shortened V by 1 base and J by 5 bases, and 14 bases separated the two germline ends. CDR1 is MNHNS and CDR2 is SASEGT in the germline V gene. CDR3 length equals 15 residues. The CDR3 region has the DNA TGTGCCAGCAGTGAAGGGAGGTCCTACCTATATGGCTACACCTTC. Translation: CASSEGRSYLYGYTF.

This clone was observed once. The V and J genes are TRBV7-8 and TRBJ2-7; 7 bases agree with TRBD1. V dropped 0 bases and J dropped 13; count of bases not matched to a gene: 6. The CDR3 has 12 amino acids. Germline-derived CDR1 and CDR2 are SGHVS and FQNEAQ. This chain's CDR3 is CASSLAQGVFYF. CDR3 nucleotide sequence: TGTGCCAGCAGCTTAGCGCAGGGGGTATTCTACTTC.

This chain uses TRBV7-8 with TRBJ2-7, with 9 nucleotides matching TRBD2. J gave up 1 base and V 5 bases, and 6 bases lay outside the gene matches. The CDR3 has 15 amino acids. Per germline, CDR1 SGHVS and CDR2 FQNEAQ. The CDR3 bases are TGTGCCAGCAGCATACGACTAGCGGTATCCTACGAGCAGTACTTC. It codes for CASSIRLAVSYEQYF.

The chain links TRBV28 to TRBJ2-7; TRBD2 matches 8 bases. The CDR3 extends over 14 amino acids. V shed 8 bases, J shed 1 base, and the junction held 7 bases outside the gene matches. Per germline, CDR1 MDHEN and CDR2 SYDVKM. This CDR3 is CASLRGGASYEQYF. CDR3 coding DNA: TGTGCCAGCCTACGGGGGGGGGCTTCCTACGAGCAGTACTTC.

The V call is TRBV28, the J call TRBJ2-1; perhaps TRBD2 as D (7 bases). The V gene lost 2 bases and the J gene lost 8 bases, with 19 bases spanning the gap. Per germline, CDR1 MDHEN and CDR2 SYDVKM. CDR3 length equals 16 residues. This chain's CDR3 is CASSLGTRAGAHEQFF. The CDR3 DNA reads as TGTGCCAGCAGTTTAGGCACTCGGGCGGGGGCTCATGAGCAGTTCTTC.

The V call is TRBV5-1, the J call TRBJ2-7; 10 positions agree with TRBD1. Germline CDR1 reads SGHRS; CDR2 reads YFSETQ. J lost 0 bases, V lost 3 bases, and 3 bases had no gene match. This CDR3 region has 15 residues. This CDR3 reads CASSWTGGHSYEQYF. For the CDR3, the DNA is TGCGCCAGCAGCTGGACAGGGGGGCACTCCTACGAGCAGTACTTC. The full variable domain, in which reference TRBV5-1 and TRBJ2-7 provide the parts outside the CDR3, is KAGVTQTPRYLIKTRGQQVTLSCSPISGHRSVSWYQQTPGQGLQFLFEYFSETQRNKGNFPGRFSGRQFSNSRSEMNVSTLELGDSALYLCASSWTGGHSYEQYFGPGTRLTVT.

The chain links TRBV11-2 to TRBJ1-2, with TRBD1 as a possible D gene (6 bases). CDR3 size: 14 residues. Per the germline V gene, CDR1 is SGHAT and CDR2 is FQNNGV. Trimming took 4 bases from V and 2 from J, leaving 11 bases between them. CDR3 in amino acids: CASSSTGQNYGYTF. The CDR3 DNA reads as TGTGCCAGCAGCTCCACCGGACAGAACTATGGCTACACCTTC. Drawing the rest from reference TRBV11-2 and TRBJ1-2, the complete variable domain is EAGVAQSPRYKIIEKRQSVAFWCNPISGHATLYWYQQILGQGPKLLIQFQNNGVVDDSQLPKDRFSAERLKGVDSTLKIQPAKLEDSAVYLCASSSTGQNYGYTFGSGTRLTVV.

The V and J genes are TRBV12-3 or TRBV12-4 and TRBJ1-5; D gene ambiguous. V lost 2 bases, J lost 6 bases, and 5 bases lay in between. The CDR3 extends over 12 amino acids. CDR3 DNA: TGTGCCAGCAGTTTAAGGAGTCAGCCCCAGCATTTT. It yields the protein CASSLRSQPQHF.

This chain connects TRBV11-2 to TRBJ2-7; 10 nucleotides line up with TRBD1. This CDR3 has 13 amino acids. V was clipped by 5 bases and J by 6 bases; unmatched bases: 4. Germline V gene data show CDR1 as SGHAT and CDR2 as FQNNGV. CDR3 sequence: CASSDRDRGEQYF. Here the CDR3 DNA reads TGTGCCAGCAGCGACCGGGACAGGGGCGAGCAGTACTTC.

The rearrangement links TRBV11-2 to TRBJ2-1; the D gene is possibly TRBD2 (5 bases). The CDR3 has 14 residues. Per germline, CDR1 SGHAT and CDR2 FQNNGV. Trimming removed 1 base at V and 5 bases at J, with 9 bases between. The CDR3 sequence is CASSLAAGDNEQFF. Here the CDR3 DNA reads TGTGCCAGCAGCTTAGCTGCGGGCGACAATGAGCAGTTCTTC.

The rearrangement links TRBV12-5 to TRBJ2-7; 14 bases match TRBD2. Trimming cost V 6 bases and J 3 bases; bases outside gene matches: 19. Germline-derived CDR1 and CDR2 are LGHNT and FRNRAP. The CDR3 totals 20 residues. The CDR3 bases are TGTGCTAGTGGAAACGTCCTGGGACTAGCGGGAGCCGGGCTGGACTACGAGCAGTACTTC. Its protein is CASGNVLGLAGAGLDYEQYF.

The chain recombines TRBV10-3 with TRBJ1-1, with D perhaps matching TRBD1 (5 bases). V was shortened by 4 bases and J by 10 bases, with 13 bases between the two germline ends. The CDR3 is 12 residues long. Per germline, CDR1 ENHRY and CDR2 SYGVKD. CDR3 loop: CAISGAGGGAFF. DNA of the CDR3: TGTGCCATCAGTGGGGCGGGGGGTGGAGCTTTCTTT.